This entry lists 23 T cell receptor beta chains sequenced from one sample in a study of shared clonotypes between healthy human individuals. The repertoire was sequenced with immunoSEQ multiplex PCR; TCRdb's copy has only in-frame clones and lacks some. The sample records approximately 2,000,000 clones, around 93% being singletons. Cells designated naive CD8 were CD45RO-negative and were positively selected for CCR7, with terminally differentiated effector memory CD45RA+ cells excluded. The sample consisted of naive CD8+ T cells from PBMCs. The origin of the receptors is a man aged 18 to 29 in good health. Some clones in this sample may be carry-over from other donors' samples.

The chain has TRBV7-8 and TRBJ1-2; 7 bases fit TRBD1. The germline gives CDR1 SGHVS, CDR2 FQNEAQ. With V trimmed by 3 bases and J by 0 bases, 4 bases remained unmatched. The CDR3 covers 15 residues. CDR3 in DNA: TGTGCCAGCAGCTTGACAGGGAGTACTAACTATGGCTACACCTTC. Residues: CASSLTGSTNYGYTF. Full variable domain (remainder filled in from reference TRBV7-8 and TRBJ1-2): GAGVSQSPRYKVAKRGQDVALRCDPISGHVSLFWYQQALGQGPEFLTYFQNEAQLDKSGLPSDRFFAERPEGSVSTLKIQRTQQEDSAVYLCASSLTGSTNYGYTFGSGTRLTVV.

CDR3 sequence: CASSLALVEGLGEQFF. CDR3 nucleotides: TGTGCCAGCAGCTTAGCGTTGGTAGAAGGTTTGGGTGAGCAGTTCTTC. The gene calls are TRBV7-9 and TRBJ2-1, with D hard to call. The CDR3 extends over 16 amino acids. The germline V gene has CDR1 SEHNR and CDR2 FQNEAQ (reference sequence). V lost 0 bases and J 9 bases, leaving 18 bases between the germline ends.

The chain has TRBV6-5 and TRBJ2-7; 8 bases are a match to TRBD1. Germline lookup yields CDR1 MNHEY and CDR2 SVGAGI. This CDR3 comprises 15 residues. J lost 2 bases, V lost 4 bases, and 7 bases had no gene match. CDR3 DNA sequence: TGTGCCAGCAGTTCCCAATCAGGGGGCACCTACGAGCAGTACTTC. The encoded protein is CASSSQSGGTYEQYF.

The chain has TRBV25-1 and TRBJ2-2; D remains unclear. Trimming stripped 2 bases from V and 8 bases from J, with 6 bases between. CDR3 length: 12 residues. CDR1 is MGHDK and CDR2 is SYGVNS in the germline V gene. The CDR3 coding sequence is TGTGCCAGCAGTGAACTGAAGGGGGAGCTGTTTTTT. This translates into CASSELKGELFF.

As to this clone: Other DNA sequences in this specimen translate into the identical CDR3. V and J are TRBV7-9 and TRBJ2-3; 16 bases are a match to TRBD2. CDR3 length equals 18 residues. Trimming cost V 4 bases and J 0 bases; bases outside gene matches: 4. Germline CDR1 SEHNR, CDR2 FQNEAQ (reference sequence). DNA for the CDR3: TGTGCCAGCAGCTCGGGACTAGCGGGAGGGCCGAGCACAGATACGCAGTATTTT. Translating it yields CASSSGLAGGPSTDTQYF.

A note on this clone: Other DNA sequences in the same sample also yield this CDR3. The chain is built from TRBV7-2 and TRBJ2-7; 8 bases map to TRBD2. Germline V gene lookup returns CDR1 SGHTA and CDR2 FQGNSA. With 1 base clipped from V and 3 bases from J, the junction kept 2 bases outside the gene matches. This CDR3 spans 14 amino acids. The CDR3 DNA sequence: TGTGCCAGCAGCTTAGGGGGGACTAGCTACGAGCAGTACTTC. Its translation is CASSLGGTSYEQYF.

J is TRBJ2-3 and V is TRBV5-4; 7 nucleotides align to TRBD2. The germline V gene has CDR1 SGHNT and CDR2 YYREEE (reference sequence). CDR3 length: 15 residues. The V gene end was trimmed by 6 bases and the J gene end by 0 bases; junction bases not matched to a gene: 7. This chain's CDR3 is CASKVGGESTDTQYF. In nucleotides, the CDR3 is TGTGCCAGCAAGGTGGGGGGGGAGAGCACAGATACGCAGTATTTT. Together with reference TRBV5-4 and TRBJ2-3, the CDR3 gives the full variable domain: ETGVTQSPTHLIKTRGQQVTLRCSSQSGHNTVSWYQQALGQGPQFIFQYYREEENGRGNFPPRFSGLQFPNYSSELNVNALELDDSALYLCASKVGGESTDTQYFGPGTRLTVL.

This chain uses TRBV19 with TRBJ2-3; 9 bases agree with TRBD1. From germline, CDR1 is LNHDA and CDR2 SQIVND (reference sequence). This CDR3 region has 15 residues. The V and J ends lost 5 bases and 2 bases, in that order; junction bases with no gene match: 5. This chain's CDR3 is CASSAGTGNTDTQYF. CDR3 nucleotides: TGTGCCAGTAGTGCCGGGACAGGGAACACAGATACGCAGTATTTT.

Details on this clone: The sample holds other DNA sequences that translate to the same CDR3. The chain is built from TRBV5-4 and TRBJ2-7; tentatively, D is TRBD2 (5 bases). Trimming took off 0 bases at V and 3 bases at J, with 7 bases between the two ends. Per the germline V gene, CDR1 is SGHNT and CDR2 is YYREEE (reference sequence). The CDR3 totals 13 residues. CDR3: CASSLVGSYEQYF. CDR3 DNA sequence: TGTGCCAGCAGCTTGGTGGGGAGCTACGAGCAGTACTTC. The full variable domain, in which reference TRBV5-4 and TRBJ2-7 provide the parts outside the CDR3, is ETGVTQSPTHLIKTRGQQVTLRCSSQSGHNTVSWYQQALGQGPQFIFQYYREEENGRGNFPPRFSGLQFPNYSSELNVNALELDDSALYLCASSLVGSYEQYFGPGTRLTVT.

This CDR3 is CASSDRVTNEKLFF. Written as DNA, the CDR3 is TGTGCCAGCAGCGACAGGGTAACTAATGAAAAACTGTTTTTT. This sequence joins TRBV25-1 and TRBJ1-4, with 7 bases lining up with TRBD1. Germline V lookup: CDR1 MGHDK, CDR2 SYGVNS. V lost 6 bases and J lost 1; bases outside the gene matches: 2. The CDR3 spans 14 residues.

The CDR3 sequence: CASSRPQGGWDTQYF. CDR3 DNA: TGTGCCAGCAGCCGGCCTCAGGGCGGGTGGGATACGCAGTATTTT. The chain combines TRBV13 with TRBJ2-3; D may correspond to TRBD1 or TRBD2 (5 bases each). The germline V and J ends were trimmed by 5 bases and 6 bases, with 18 bases remaining between them. The CDR3 has 15 amino acids. The germline gives CDR1 PRHDT, CDR2 FYEKMQ (reference sequence).

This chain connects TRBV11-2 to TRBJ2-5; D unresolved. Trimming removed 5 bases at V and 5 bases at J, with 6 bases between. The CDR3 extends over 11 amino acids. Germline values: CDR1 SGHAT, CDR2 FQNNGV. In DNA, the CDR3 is TGTGCCAGCAGCGCTCGTGAGACCCAGTACTTC. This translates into CASSARETQYF.

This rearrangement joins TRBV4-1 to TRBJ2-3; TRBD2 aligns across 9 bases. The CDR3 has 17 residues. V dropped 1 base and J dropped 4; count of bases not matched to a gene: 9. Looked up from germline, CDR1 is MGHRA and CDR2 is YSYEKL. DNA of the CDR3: TGCGCCAGCAGCCAAGTAATGCGGGAGGGCCGAGCAGATACGCAGTATTTT. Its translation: CASSQVMREGRADTQYF.

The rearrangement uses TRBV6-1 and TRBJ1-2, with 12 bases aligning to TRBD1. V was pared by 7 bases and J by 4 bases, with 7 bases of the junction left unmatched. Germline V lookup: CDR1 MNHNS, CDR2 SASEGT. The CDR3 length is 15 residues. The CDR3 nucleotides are TGTGCCAGCAAGGCGGGACAGGGGGCTCTCTATGGCTACACCTTC. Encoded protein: CASKAGQGALYGYTF.

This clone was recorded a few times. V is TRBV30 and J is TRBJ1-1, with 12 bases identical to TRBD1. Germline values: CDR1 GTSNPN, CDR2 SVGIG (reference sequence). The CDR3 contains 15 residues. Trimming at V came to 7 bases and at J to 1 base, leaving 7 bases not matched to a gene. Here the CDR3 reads CAFRDRGQGNTEAFF. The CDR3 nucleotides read TGTGCCTTCCGGGACAGGGGGCAAGGGAACACTGAAGCTTTCTTT.

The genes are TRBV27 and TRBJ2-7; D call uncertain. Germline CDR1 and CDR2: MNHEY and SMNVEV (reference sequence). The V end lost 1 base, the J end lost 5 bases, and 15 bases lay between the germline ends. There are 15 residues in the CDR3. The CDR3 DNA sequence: TGTGCCAGCAGTTTATTTCCTCTTAGTAGCCACGAGCAGTACTTC. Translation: CASSLFPLSSHEQYF.

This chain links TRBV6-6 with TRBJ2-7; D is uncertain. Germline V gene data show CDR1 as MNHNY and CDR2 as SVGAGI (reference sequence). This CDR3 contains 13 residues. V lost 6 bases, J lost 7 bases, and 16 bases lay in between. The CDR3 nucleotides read TGTGCCAGCAGCCGTGACCGGTTAGGGGAGCAGTACTTC. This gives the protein CASSRDRLGEQYF.

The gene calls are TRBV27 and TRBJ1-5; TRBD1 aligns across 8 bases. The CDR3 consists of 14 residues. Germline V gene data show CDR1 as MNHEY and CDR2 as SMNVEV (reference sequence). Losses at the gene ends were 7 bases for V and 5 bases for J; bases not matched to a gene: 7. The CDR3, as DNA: TGTGCCAGCAAACCAGGGGGCGCGTATCAGCCCCAGCATTTT. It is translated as CASKPGGAYQPQHF.

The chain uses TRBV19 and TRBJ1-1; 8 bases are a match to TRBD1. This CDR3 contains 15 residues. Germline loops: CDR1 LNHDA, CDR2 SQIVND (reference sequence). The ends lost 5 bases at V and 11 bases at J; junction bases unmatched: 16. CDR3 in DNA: TGTGCCAGTAGTTATCCCGGGACAGGAGGTCTTAACGCTTTCTTT. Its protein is CASSYPGTGGLNAFF.

The CDR3 bases are TGTGCCAGCAGCTTGGGGACAACTAGCGGGAGGCCCTACGAGCAGTACTTC. It codes for CASSLGTTSGRPYEQYF. This chain connects TRBV11-2 to TRBJ2-7; 12 bases match TRBD2. V was clipped by 3 bases and J by 2 bases; unmatched bases: 8. The length of the CDR3 is 17 residues. CDR1 SGHAT and CDR2 FQNNGV come from the germline V gene.

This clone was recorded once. The CDR3 DNA sequence: TGCGCCAGCAGCTTGGAAGGAATCCCCTACGAGCAGTACTTC. It encodes CASSLEGIPYEQYF. This rearrangement joins TRBV5-1 to TRBJ2-7, with unresolved D. The V gene lost 0 bases and the J gene lost 2 bases, with 9 bases spanning the gap. The CDR3 extends over 14 amino acids. Looked up from germline, CDR1 is SGHRS and CDR2 is YFSETQ.

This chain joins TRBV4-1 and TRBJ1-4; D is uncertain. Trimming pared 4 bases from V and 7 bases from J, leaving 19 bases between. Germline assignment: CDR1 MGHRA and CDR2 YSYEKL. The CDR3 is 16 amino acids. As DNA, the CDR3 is TGCGCCAGCAGCCCACCCTTTGGACCCCGCGTTGAAAAACTGTTTTTT. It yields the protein CASSPPFGPRVEKLFF.

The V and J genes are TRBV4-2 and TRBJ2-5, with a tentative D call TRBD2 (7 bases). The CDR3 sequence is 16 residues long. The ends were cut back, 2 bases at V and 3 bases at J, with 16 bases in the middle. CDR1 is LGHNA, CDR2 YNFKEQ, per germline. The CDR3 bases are TGTGCCAGCAGCCAACGGGGAGGGGGGATTGAAGAGACCCAGTACTTC. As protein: CASSQRGGGIEETQYF.